This T cell receptor beta chain originates from a study of cytomegalovirus exposure and HLA in healthy donors (dated by TCRdb to about 2017). About the study as a whole: According to an earlier analysis of 587 of the donors, roughly 180 million T cells yielded over 90 million unique TCR beta sequences and more than 250 Gb of sequence data. Roughly 300 gigabases of sequencing data and around 85 million unique TCR sequences made up an early release that covered under 750 HLA-typed donors. Of the roughly 410 genotyped donors, approximately 80% were placed in the genetic ancestry cluster associated with self-reported Caucasian donors. The study was designed to test whether signatures of past pathogen exposure could be identified by cataloging public T cell receptors. The study used immunosequencing to profile the T cell repertoires of approximately 630 subjects and linked those repertoires to cytomegalovirus serostatus. A separate validation cohort of 100 to 150 different subjects was used in addition to the roughly 700-subject first cohort. To predict cytomegalovirus infection status, the study brought together high-throughput TCR immunosequencing, statistical association of individual TCRs with disease status, and machine learning. A later analysis re-analyzed previously published TCR beta repertoires from 666 donors and added high-resolution HLA genotyping to study TCR occurrence patterns. In the later analysis, no new phenotypic data were used to find candidate immune exposures; instead, reliance was placed on TCR beta sequences and their occurrence across donors. In an earlier analysis of a few hundred of the donors, high-throughput TCR beta sequencing was used to judge whether each TCR beta V gene segment behaved as functional or pseudogenic. Donor age, sex, ethnicity and CMV serostatus were compiled together with the repertoire data. In a later genetic analysis, genome-wide SNP genotypes for about 55% of the roughly 700 donors were used, and that subset was treated as a discovery cohort. Every discovery cohort repertoire had been produced on one sequencing platform. Both class I and class II loci were covered by HLA typing, at four-digit resolution. The number of typed donors differed by locus: about 629-640 for A, B, C, DRB1 and DQB1; approximately 530 for DQA1; some 590 for DPA1; and 400 to 480 for DPB1. A handful of DR-DQ haplotypes were handled as single units for association and clustering because linkage in the cohort was strong. Among a few hundred genotyped donors of the cohort, an average of 235,054 unique TCR beta nucleotide sequences were sequenced per donor, around 20% of them non-productive.

In regard to this clone: Its specific antigen is unknown. No base quality information exists; no much larger clone differs at one position.

The paper's findings and limits, for the study overall: Strong co-occurrence of HLA alleles, especially DR and DQ, made assigning TCR associations to individual alleles difficult. Roughly uniform sequencing depth across donors was assumed in presence/absence analyses, although this assumption may not hold. A later genetic analysis associated a missense DCLRE1C variant with V-gene and J-gene trimming of TCR beta chains, and an independent cohort replicated the association. A later analysis found that most CMV-associated TCR beta chains appeared HLA-restricted, with HLA associations seemingly driven largely by CMV exposure. The authors suggested that the approach could potentially be extended to other disease states and immunological phenotypes. A further reported finding was that TCR beta sequences accurately predicted the HLA-A and HLA-B alleles for most subjects in the first cohort. HLA typing was unavailable for some donors at each locus, so association tests used only the typed subset. A total of some 180 TCR beta chains were listed by the study as associated with cytomegalovirus. Because counts were too low, roughly 17 rarely observed V segments, including chromosome 9 orphons, were left out of the earlier analysis of a few hundred of the donors. The 87-base-pair reads could not distinguish some IMGT-functional V segments, including TRBV6-2 and TRBV6-3, so those segments were excluded. Broadly in line with IMGT annotations, most TCR beta V segments showed up in productive rearrangements about 90% or about 30% of the time in an earlier analysis of roughly 590 of the donors. In vitro tests confirmed that a few of the cytomegalovirus-associated TCR beta chains recognize cytomegalovirus antigens. In a later analysis, several top co-occurrence clusters were reported to appear linked to parvovirus B19, influenza, CMV and Epstein-Barr virus. Correlated functional status among segregating V segments might be attributable to linkage disequilibrium, but an unknown experimental factor could not be ruled out. In both the original and validation cohorts, the classifier was reported to diagnose cytomegalovirus status with high specificity and sensitivity. A later analysis found that HLA-associated TCR beta chains were more clonally expanded and had lower generation probabilities than equally common non-associated chains. Specific HLA alleles were associated with roughly 17,000 TCR beta sequences at a false discovery rate of 0.05 in a later analysis. The sequencing pipeline was judged likely to have produced a cluster of highly shared sequence variants as a technical artifact. According to a later genetic analysis, donors in an Asian-associated ancestry cluster had fewer N-insertions in productive TCRs than the roughly 700-donor mean. The only immune exposure information available for the cohort was CMV serostatus. In a later analysis, TCR association rates were found to vary across HLA loci, with the most associated TCRs seen for DRB1 alleles and the fewest for HLA-C alleles. Most TCR sequences were seen in very few donors, while some public TCRs were found in many individuals. The cohort was sequenced for TCR beta chains only, and without alpha or paired-chain data the features that could be detected were limited.

The junction shows trimming of 5 bases on V and 0 bases on J, and the gene matches do not reach 8 bases of it. The CDR3 holds 15 amino acids from the cysteine to the phenylalanine. Of the read, only the CDR3 DNA is kept; its 45 bases are in frame from base 1. Per the germline V gene, SGDLS is the CDR1 and YYNGEE is the CDR2. Library prep was done by the immunoSEQ multiplex PCR assay. For the multiplex PCR, a mixture combining 60 forward primers for TCR Vbeta segments and 13 reverse primers for TCR Jbeta segments was used. Amplification of the CDR3 region of rearranged TCR beta genes was performed with a multiplex PCR assay on genomic DNA. The Illumina HiSeq System was used to sequence the amplified TCR beta libraries as 87-base-pair reads. For the original study's pipeline: Across the roughly 600 repertoires, a later analysis counted approximately 83 million unique TCR beta chains, around 10 million of which were shared by at least two donors. To remove PCR and sequencing errors, raw reads were error-corrected and collapsed into unique sequences using a nearest-neighbor algorithm that merged closely related sequences. V, D and J gene segments were assigned by aligning CDR3 sequences to IMGT reference sequences. Each retained sequence needed at least a six-nucleotide match to both a V gene segment and a J gene segment. Rearrangements were classified as productive when the CDR3 lacked stop codons and remained in frame with V and J, and all other rearrangements were classified as non-productive. CDR3 was defined by IMGT convention, running from the second conserved V-encoded cysteine to the conserved J-encoded phenylalanine. The earlier analysis of fewer than 700 of the donors excluded sequences that lacked an unambiguous match to a single V gene segment. In an earlier analysis of about 590 of the donors, a V segment was called functional when productive rearrangements were above 56.7%, and segregating when the standard deviation between donors exceeded 5%. A statistical classification framework was developed to diagnose cytomegalovirus status using the catalog of TCR beta chain sequences. In a later analysis, TCR nucleotide sequences were compared against IMGT/GENE-DB human TR gene sequences so that V and J genes could be assigned. In a later analysis, CDR3 sequences and most-parsimonious VDJ recombination scenarios were assigned using the TCRdist pipeline. In a later analysis, every TCR beta chain was defined by the combination of its CDR3 amino acid sequence and its V-gene family, and reads without a unique V-gene family were dropped. A later analysis removed 500 to 650 highly shared, low-generation-probability nucleotide sequences to deal with suspected cross-contamination and a sequencing artifact. A later analysis calculated a clonal expansion index for each public chain from normalized within-repertoire ranks of inferred template counts. In a later analysis, generation probabilities were computed using a VDJ recombination model fitted to out-of-frame rearrangements, and the results were checked against IGoR. Hypergeometric tests were used in a later analysis to score TCR-TCR, TCR-HLA and TCR-CMV co-occurrence, with a repertoire-size bias correction applied to the TCR pairs. In a later analysis, false discovery rates were estimated by permuting HLA or CMV assignments 20 times. A later analysis grouped co-occurring TCRs with DBSCAN, adding TCRdist sequence similarity when clustering within HLA-allele-positive subsets. Co-occurrence clustering excluded repertoires with fewer than 30,000 or more than 120,000 public chains, plus five with anomalous nucleotide sharing. The immuneACCESS repertoire file appears here via TCRdb, limited to in-frame rearrangements. These files lack a portion of the clones; in checked studies, under half of the deficit traces to unresolved V genes, and the cause of the others is not known. V, J and clone size reflect that table, while D and trimming were determined from the DNA. The table for this sample lists around 190,000 clones; just under 75% of them were counted only once. Clones ranked in the top ten supply 2.5% to 4% of the sample.

In total, 500 to 700 healthy bone marrow donors made up the cohort. At the time of sampling, all cohort members were nominally healthy, though unrecorded immune exposures were likely present. The donor was CMV seropositive and was included in the group of 270 or so seropositive cohort members. Each donor provided a peripheral blood sample, and peripheral blood mononuclear cells were used for TCR beta sequencing. The Qiagen DNeasy Blood Extraction Kit was used to extract genomic DNA from the blood cell samples. The V and J segments used are TRBV9 and TRBJ2-7, with 7 central nucleotides matching TRBD2. The sequence came from a woman in her twenties or thirties in good health and CMV-seropositive. The source material was PBMCs. DNA sequence: TGTGCCAGCAGTACCATGGGGGGGAGCTCCTACGAGCAGTACTTC. This gives the protein CASSTMGGSSYEQYF.